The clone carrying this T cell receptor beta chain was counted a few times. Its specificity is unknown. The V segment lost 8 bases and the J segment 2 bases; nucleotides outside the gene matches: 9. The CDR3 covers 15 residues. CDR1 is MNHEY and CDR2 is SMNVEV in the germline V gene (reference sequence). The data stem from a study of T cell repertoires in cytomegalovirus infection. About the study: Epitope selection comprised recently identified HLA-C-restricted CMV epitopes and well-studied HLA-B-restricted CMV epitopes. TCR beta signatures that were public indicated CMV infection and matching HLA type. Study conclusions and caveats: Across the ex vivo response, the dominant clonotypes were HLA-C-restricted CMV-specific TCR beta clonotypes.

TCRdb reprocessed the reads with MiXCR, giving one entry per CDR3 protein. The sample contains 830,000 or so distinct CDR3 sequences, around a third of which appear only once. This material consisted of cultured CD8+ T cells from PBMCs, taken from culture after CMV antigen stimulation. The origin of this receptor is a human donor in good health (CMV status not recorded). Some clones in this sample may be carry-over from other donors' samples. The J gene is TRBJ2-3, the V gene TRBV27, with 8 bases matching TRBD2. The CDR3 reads CASGDSGAHTDTQYF. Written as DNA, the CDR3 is TGTGCCAGCGGGGATAGCGGGGCGCACACAGATACGCAGTATTTT.